This record covers a single TCR beta chain. What it recognizes is unknown. The data were obtained in a study of cytomegalovirus exposure and HLA in healthy donors. Study-level results: When analyzed later, a missense DCLRE1C variant was found to be linked to TCR beta V- and J-gene trimming.

All the people who gave samples were healthy bone marrow donors. The primer mix had 60 Vbeta and 13 Jbeta primers. Sequenced by immunoSEQ multiplex PCR; TCRdb stores in-frame clones only, minus some. Of about 100,000 clones listed, roughly four fifths are singletons. Source material: PBMCs. This TCR was sampled from a woman between 55 and 75 years old in good health and CMV-seropositive.

The CDR3 region is CASSLVQGVTGNTIYF. The CDR3 nucleotides are TGTGCCAGCAGCTTAGTACAGGGGGTGACTGGAAACACCATATATTTT. The V and J genes are TRBV7-2 and TRBJ1-3; TRBD1 matches 8 bases. After removal of 1 base from V and 2 bases from J, the junction contained 4 bases not matched to a gene. There are 16 residues in the CDR3. Germline values: CDR1 SGHTA, CDR2 FQGNSA.